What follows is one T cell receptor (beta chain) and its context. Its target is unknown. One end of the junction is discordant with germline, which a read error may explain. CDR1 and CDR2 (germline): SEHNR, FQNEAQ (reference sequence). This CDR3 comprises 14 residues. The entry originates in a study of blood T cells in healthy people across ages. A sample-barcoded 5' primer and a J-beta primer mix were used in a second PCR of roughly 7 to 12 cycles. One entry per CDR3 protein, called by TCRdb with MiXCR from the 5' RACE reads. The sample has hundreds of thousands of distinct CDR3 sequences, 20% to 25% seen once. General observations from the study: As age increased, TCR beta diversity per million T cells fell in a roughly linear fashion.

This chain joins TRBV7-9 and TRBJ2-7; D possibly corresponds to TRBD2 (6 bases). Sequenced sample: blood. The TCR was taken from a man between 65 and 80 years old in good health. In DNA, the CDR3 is TGTGCCTGCAGTTACGGACTACCCGACTACGAGCAGTACTTC. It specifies CACSYGLPDYEQYF.